This section outlines one T cell receptor (beta chain) sequence together with its context. Its antigen remains unidentified. Use of 60 Vbeta and 13 Jbeta primers characterized the PCR. Sequencing used immunoSEQ multiplex PCR; TCRdb keeps in-frame clones, though not all of them. This sample yields 150,000 or so clones, of which 60% to 80% are seen a single time; 6.5% to 8.5% belongs to the top ten. The data were taken from a study of cytomegalovirus exposure and HLA in healthy donors. About the study: In terms of ancestry, the Caucasian-associated cluster contained 75% to 85% of the roughly 400 genotyped donors. Findings of the study overall: Confirmation was obtained in vitro that a few CMV-associated chains are specific for CMV antigens. The classifier, whose performance was assessed in both the original and validation cohorts, reportedly diagnosed cytomegalovirus status with high specificity and sensitivity.

The receptor was isolated from a woman aged 35 to 49 in good health and CMV-seropositive. Sequencing input: PBMCs.

This CDR3 is CASSYSGTLSYGYTF. The CDR3 nucleotides read TGTGCCAGCAGTTACTCCGGGACACTCAGCTATGGCTACACCTTC. V gene TRBV6-5 combines with J gene TRBJ1-2; TRBD1 might be the D (6 bases). V lost 0 bases and J 4 bases, leaving 12 bases between the germline ends. Germline CDR1 is MNHEY and CDR2 is SVGAGI. The CDR3 spans 15 residues.